This T cell receptor (beta chain) was recorded in a study of cytomegalovirus exposure and HLA in healthy donors. Regarding the study as a whole: Earlier analysis yielded a pattern in which most TCR beta V segments were productive about 87% or about 30% of the time. From TCR beta sequences, most subjects' HLA-A and HLA-B alleles were reportedly predicted accurately.

Primers: 60 Vbeta forward and 13 Jbeta reverse. Libraries were prepared by immunoSEQ multiplex PCR; TCRdb keeps only in-frame clonotypes and omits some of them. The data hold about 200,000 clones, with roughly four fifths observed a single time. The donors (healthy individuals) were bone marrow donors. On this clone: Antigen: not known.

After removal of 0 bases from V and 2 bases from J, the junction contained 5 bases not matched to a gene. CDR1 is SGHRS, CDR2 YFSETQ, per germline. This CDR3 region has 15 residues. Sample: PBMCs. V and J are TRBV5-1 and TRBJ2-7; 7 bases line up with TRBD1. The sequence came from a woman in her forties or fifties in good health and CMV-seropositive. The CDR3 is CASSLEQGVTYEQYF. The CDR3, as DNA: TGCGCCAGCAGCTTGGAGCAGGGGGTGACCTACGAGCAGTACTTC.